This T cell receptor (beta chain) is drawn from a study of cytomegalovirus exposure and HLA in healthy donors. Only in-frame clones appear in the TCRdb table, and some are missing; sequencing was by immunoSEQ multiplex PCR. The sample lists about 330,000 clones; just over 85% were seen once. This CDR3 is built from 17 residues. Germline CDR1 is PRHDT and CDR2 is FYEKMQ (reference sequence). The V gene end was trimmed by 5 bases and the J gene end by 3 bases; junction bases not matched to a gene: 5. Sequencing used PBMCs. The TCR comes from a woman between 18 and 29 years old in good health and CMV-seronegative. The chain has TRBV13 and TRBJ2-2, with 14 bases matching TRBD2. The CDR3 region is CASSPPGLAGDTGELFF. The CDR3 DNA reads as TGTGCCAGCAGCCCGCCGGGACTAGCGGGAGACACCGGGGAGCTGTTTTTT. Supplemented by reference TRBV13 and TRBJ2-2, the full variable domain reads AAGVIQSPRHLIKEKRETATLKCYPIPRHDTVYWYQQGPGQDPQFLISFYEKMQSDKGSIPDRFSAQQFSDYHSELNMSSLELGDSALYFCASSPPGLAGDTGELFFGEGSRLTVL.